A selection of T cell receptor beta chains follows, all from one sample in a study of blood T cell repertoires in COVID-19. Here immunoSEQ multiplex PCR was the method, and the copy in TCRdb shows in-frame clones only, minus some. Of around 150,000 clones in the sample, approximately 92% were seen once. The specimen sequenced was peripheral blood. The source is a woman aged 50 to 60 with acute or convalescent COVID-19. The CDR3 runs from the conserved cysteine through the conserved F or W. D genes are given only for firm matches. For some rows the clone size is stated as once, few or many, or as a class when expanded; others skip it.

V	D	size	J	CDR3	DNA
TRBV7-2	TRBD2	NA	TRBJ2-1	CASSPFSGASYNEQFF	TGTGCCAGCAGCCCCTTTAGCGGGGCCTCCTACAATGAGCAGTTCTTC
TRBV7-2	NA	NA	TRBJ1-1	CASSSVPLEAFF	TGTGCCAGCAGCTCTGTTCCCCTTGAAGCTTTCTTT
TRBV28	NA	NA	TRBJ1-5	CASSPNRPPGQPQHF	TGTGCCAGCAGCCCCAATCGACCTCCGGGTCAGCCCCAGCATTTT
TRBV28	TRBD1	once	TRBJ1-1	CASSPTGGPNTEAFF	TGTGCCAGCAGCCCAACAGGGGGACCGAACACTGAAGCTTTCTTT
TRBV4-1	NA	NA	TRBJ1-3	CASSQMAFGQLSGNTIYF	TGCGCCAGCAGCCAGATGGCCTTTGGACAGCTCTCTGGAAACACCATATATTTT
TRBV19	NA	NA	TRBJ1-6	CASSMRGRGISPLHF	TGTGCCAGTAGTATGAGGGGTCGGGGGATTTCACCCCTCCACTTT
TRBV18	NA	NA	TRBJ1-1	CASSGDSFGTEAFF	TGTGCCAGCTCGGGTGACAGTTTTGGCACTGAAGCTTTCTTT
TRBV7-2	NA	NA	TRBJ1-1	CASSLRGGTEAFF	TGTGCCAGCAGCTTAAGGGGGGGGACTGAAGCTTTCTTT
TRBV4-1	TRBD2	NA	TRBJ2-3	CASSPIAGIPDTQYF	TGCGCCAGCAGCCCCATAGCGGGGATACCAGATACGCAGTATTTT
TRBV3-1/TRBV3-2	NA	NA	TRBJ2-4	CASSPEHVAKNIQYF	TGTGCCAGCAGCCCCGAACATGTGGCCAAAAACATTCAGTACTTC
TRBV6-2/TRBV6-3	NA	NA	TRBJ1-5	CASSYSAGVSNQPQHF	TGTGCCAGCAGTTACTCGGCAGGGGTCAGCAATCAGCCCCAGCATTTT
TRBV28	TRBD1	few	TRBJ2-1	CASSLHRDRGRNEQFF	TGTGCCAGCAGTTTACACCGGGACAGGGGGCGGAATGAGCAGTTCTTC
TRBV4-3	TRBD1	NA	TRBJ1-2	CASSQGTGTGNYGYTF	TGCGCCAGCAGCCAGGGAACCGGGACAGGGAACTATGGCTACACCTTC
TRBV7-3	NA	NA	TRBJ2-1	CASSSLGAANEQFF	TGTGCCAGCAGCTCCCTAGGGGCGGCGAATGAGCAGTTCTTC
TRBV7-9	NA	NA	TRBJ2-1	CASSAVVSYNEQFF	TGTGCCAGCAGCGCGGTGGTCTCCTACAATGAGCAGTTCTTC
TRBV12-5	NA	NA	TRBJ2-5	CASGLVQKDSSETQYF	TGTGCTAGTGGTTTGGTCCAAAAAGACAGTTCAGAGACCCAGTACTTC
TRBV19	NA	NA	TRBJ1-2	CASRASGADYGYTF	TGTGCCAGTAGGGCGTCAGGGGCGGACTATGGCTACACCTTC
TRBV24-1	TRBD1	NA	TRBJ1-5	CATSDRTGYQPQHF	TGTGCCACCAGTGACCGGACAGGCTATCAGCCCCAGCATTTT
TRBV7-9	NA	NA	TRBJ2-3	CASSLSETDTQYF	TGTGCCAGCAGCTTGAGTGAGACAGATACGCAGTATTTT
TRBV12-3/TRBV12-4	NA	NA	TRBJ2-7	CASSFIPGEQYF	TGTGCCAGCAGTTTTATCCCGGGGGAGCAGTACTTC
TRBV20-1	NA	NA	TRBJ1-5	CSASSGVGQPQHF	TGCAGTGCTAGTTCAGGGGTAGGTCAGCCCCAGCATTTT
TRBV4-3	NA	NA	TRBJ2-6	CASSQDLRGRVGANVLTF	TGCGCCAGCAGCCAAGATCTTAGAGGCAGGGTCGGGGCCAACGTCCTGACTTTC
TRBV9	NA	NA	TRBJ2-2	CASSVQDTGELFF	TGTGCCAGCAGCGTTCAGGACACCGGGGAGCTGTTTTTT
TRBV3-1/TRBV3-2	NA	NA	TRBJ1-1	CASSQAAGRGEAFF	TGTGCCAGCAGCCAAGCCGCGGGGCGCGGTGAAGCTTTCTTT
TRBV25-1	TRBD1	NA	TRBJ1-6	CASTGGNSPLHF	TGTGCCAGTACAGGGGGGAATTCACCCCTCCACTTT
TRBV4-3	TRBD1	NA	TRBJ1-4	CASSLRTGKDEKLFF	TGCGCCAGCAGCCTTCGGACAGGGAAGGATGAAAAACTGTTTTTT
TRBV25-1	NA	NA	TRBJ1-4	CASSEFGWTANANEKLFF	TGTGCCAGCAGTGAATTCGGGTGGACAGCGAACGCTAATGAAAAACTGTTTTTT
TRBV6-4	TRBD2	few	TRBJ2-1	CASSDSAGGLINEQFF	TGTGCCAGCAGTGACTCAGCGGGAGGGTTGATTAATGAGCAGTTCTTC
TRBV24-1	TRBD1	NA	TRBJ1-2	CATSDQRTGWGYTF	TGTGCCACCAGTGATCAACGGACAGGGTGGGGCTACACCTTC
TRBV2	TRBD2	once	TRBJ2-3	CASSWRGGSTDTQYF	TGTGCCAGCAGCTGGCGGGGAGGGAGCACAGATACGCAGTATTTT
TRBV2	TRBD1	few	TRBJ1-1	CASFRPRGRVEAFF	TGTGCCAGCTTTCGGCCCAGGGGGCGCGTTGAAGCTTTCTTT
TRBV18	NA	NA	TRBJ1-1	CASSPPHTPTEAFF	TGTGCCAGCTCACCCCCCCACACCCCAACTGAAGCTTTCTTT
TRBV19	TRBD1	once	TRBJ1-5	CASSIPRQGGSNQPQHF	TGTGCCAGTAGTATTCCCCGACAGGGAGGTTCCAATCAGCCCCAGCATTTT
TRBV4-1	TRBD2	NA	TRBJ2-5	CASSQGTSGRGAQYF	TGCGCCAGCAGCCAAGGTACTAGCGGACGGGGGGCCCAGTACTTC
TRBV6-5	NA	NA	TRBJ2-3	CASSQGSITDTQYF	TGTGCCAGCAGTCAGGGGAGTATCACAGATACGCAGTATTTT
TRBV6-5	NA	NA	TRBJ2-3	CASRDGGAFTDTQYF	TGTGCCAGCCGGGATGGGGGGGCTTTCACAGATACGCAGTATTTT
TRBV7-6	NA	NA	TRBJ2-1	CASSSERGRYNEQFF	TGTGCCAGCAGCTCCGAGAGAGGCCGCTACAATGAGCAGTTCTTC
TRBV7-3	NA	once	TRBJ2-1	CASSPTLSVVDEQFF	TGTGCCAGCAGCCCGACTCTCTCGGTAGTCGATGAGCAGTTCTTC
TRBV19	TRBD1	NA	TRBJ2-5	CASSPYTTGVETQYF	TGTGCCAGTAGTCCCTACACCACAGGGGTAGAGACCCAGTACTTC
TRBV6-5	TRBD2	NA	TRBJ2-1	CASSWGTSYEQFF	TGTGCCAGCAGTTGGGGGACTAGCTATGAGCAGTTCTTC
TRBV5-4	TRBD2	NA	TRBJ2-1	CASSLKVAGGPGNEQFF	TGTGCCAGCAGCTTGAAGGTAGCGGGAGGGCCTGGCAATGAGCAGTTCTTC